This T cell receptor (beta chain) is from a study of blood T cell repertoires in COVID-19 (dated by TCRdb to about 2020). Broadly, across the study: Collaborator samples came from the United States, Italy and Spain and covered acute and convalescent phases of COVID-19. The prospective study material was composed of cDNA or gDNA derived from T cells, B-cell-depleted T cells, or PBMCs. Deeply sampled blood TCRbeta repertoires from subjects exposed to, actively infected with, or recovered from COVID-19 were included in the dataset. The repertoires were released in a freely available public database meant as a resource for research on the immune response to SARS-CoV-2. Samples came from the ongoing ImmuneRACE study (first 160 participants) plus 1,254 subjects from 6 global collaborators. The sample metadata nearly always contained a de-identified subject ID, COVID-19 status, age in years and sex. Where HLA class I and class II types were available, the types were taken from metadata supplied by the sample provider, not from assay-based typing. Results the study describes overall, beyond this receptor: The quantity of clinical and demographic metadata differed by source and by participant and was supplied without curation.

Details on this clone: This receptor's antigen is unknown. No quality values exist for individual bases; no much larger clone is one base distant.

The CDR3 runs 17 amino acids, cysteine and phenylalanine included. The read is trimmed to its CDR3 DNA, 51 bases read in frame from base 1. CDR1 SGHNT and CDR2 YYREEE were looked up in the germline V gene (reference sequence). Here V drops 4 bases and J drops 4 bases, and the junction holds 14 bases not matched to any gene. The immunoSEQ Assay, a bias-controlled multiplex PCR, was used to amplify TCRbeta CDR3 regions from genomic DNA. Per the original workflow: Within the assay, amplification of reference gene primers was used to estimate how many nucleated cells each sample contained. Sequence reads were collapsed and filtered to measure the absolute abundance of every unique TCRbeta CDR3 rearrangement. Productive Simpson clonality was computed per sample as the square root of Simpson's diversity index over productive rearrangements. Here the immuneACCESS table is served through TCRdb, limited to in-frame sequences with V and J called. Missing clones are a known gap in these copies; in checked studies unresolved V genes cover under half, and the rest lacks a known reason. V, J and clone size are taken as reported in that table, and D and trimming were inferred from the DNA itself. Across this sample there are about 38,000 clones, with approximately 88% seen only once. The ten most abundant clones make up roughly 7.1% of the sample.

Collaborating institutions collected whole blood in K2EDTA tubes following their own protocols. For TCRbeta analysis, collaborators shipped samples as frozen whole blood, isolated PBMCs, or DNA extracted from either of those sample types. Sequencing input: peripheral blood. The receptor comes from a human donor in a cohort sampled during active COVID-19. The sequence joins TRBV5-4 to TRBJ1-5, with 7 junctional bases fitting TRBD1. The CDR3 protein: CASSNTGVNLRNQPQHF. The nucleotide sequence is TGTGCCAGCAGCAACACAGGGGTAAACCTCCGAAATCAGCCCCAGCATTTT. Extended through the reference TRBV5-4 and TRBJ1-5 proteins, this CDR3 yields the full variable domain: ETGVTQSPTHLIKTRGQQVTLRCSSQSGHNTVSWYQQALGQGPQFIFQYYREEENGRGNFPPRFSGLQFPNYSSELNVNALELDDSALYLCASSNTGVNLRNQPQHFGDGTRLSIL.